A selection of T cell receptor beta chains follows, all from one sample in a study of blood T cell repertoires in COVID-19. The method was immunoSEQ multiplex PCR; TCRdb's version includes in-frame clones alone and lacks a portion of them. Of approximately 97,000 clones in the sample, 90% were seen once. What was sequenced was peripheral blood. The origin of the receptors is a man aged 60 to 69 with acute or convalescent COVID-19. CDR3s include the opening cysteine and the closing phenylalanine or tryptophan. A D gene is named only where the DNA matches it firmly. Only some rows state a clone size, as once, few, many or a class for expanded clones.

clone size,D gene,V gene,J gene,CDR3 DNA,CDR3 protein
-,TRBD2,TRBV6-1,TRBJ2-3,TGTGCCAGCAGTAAAGCCGGGACTAGCGGGGTTGATACGCAGTATTTT,CASSKAGTSGVDTQYF
-,-,TRBV21-1,TRBJ1-2,TGTGCCAGCAGCAAATCGTTCTGGGGGGGCATCGACTATGGCTACACCTTC,CASSKSFWGGIDYGYTF
-,TRBD1,TRBV30,TRBJ1-5,TGTGCCTGGAGTGCCCGTGGACAGGGAGATCAGCCCCAGCATTTT,CAWSARGQGDQPQHF
-,TRBD1,TRBV13,TRBJ1-5,TGTGCCAGCAGCCTAGGACAGGGGAGCAATCAGCCCCAGCATTTT,CASSLGQGSNQPQHF
-,-,TRBV9,TRBJ1-1,TGTGCCAGCAGCGTAGTCTTACAGGGAAAGACTGAAGCTTTCTTT,CASSVVLQGKTEAFF
-,-,TRBV5-6,TRBJ2-3,TGTGCCAGCAGCCGAGGGGATACGCAGTATTTT,CASSRGDTQYF
-,TRBD1,TRBV5-8,TRBJ2-6,TGTGCCAGCAGCTCCCAGGGGGCTGGGGCCAACGTCCTGACTTTC,CASSSQGAGANVLTF
many,-,TRBV4-1,TRBJ1-3,TGCGCCAGCAGCCAAGAGCGCAACACCATATATTTT,CASSQERNTIYF
once,TRBD2,TRBV2,TRBJ2-3,TGTGCCAGCAGTGAAGTCGGGGGGGCCTTAGATACGCAGTATTTT,CASSEVGGALDTQYF
-,TRBD2,TRBV19,TRBJ2-1,TGTGCCAGTAGACCCCTAGCGGGGAGCTACAATGAGCAGTTCTTC,CASRPLAGSYNEQFF
-,-,TRBV7-9,TRBJ1-4,TGTGCCAGCAGACTAAGGAATGAAAAACTGTTTTTT,CASRLRNEKLFF
-,TRBD1,TRBV2,TRBJ2-7,TGTGCCAGCAGTCGACAGGGTCAAGGGGACGAGCAGTACTTC,CASSRQGQGDEQYF
once,TRBD1,TRBV5-1,TRBJ1-2,TGCGCCAGCAGCTTGTTCGCAGGGGGTAACTATGGCTACACCTTC,CASSLFAGGNYGYTF
-,TRBD1,TRBV5-4,TRBJ1-2,TGTGCCAGCAGCCGATCCGGGACAGAGAACTATGGCTACACCTTC,CASSRSGTENYGYTF
-,TRBD1,TRBV19,TRBJ1-6,TGTGCCAGTAGTATAAGGGACAGGGGGTCGGACTCTCCCCTCCACTTT,CASSIRDRGSDSPLHF
-,TRBD1,TRBV6-6,TRBJ1-2,TGTGCCAGCAGACGGACAGGTCTCAACTATGGCTACACCTTC,CASRRTGLNYGYTF
once,-,TRBV11-3,TRBJ1-2,TGTGCCAGCAGCTTAAGGCTCAGGGAACTTTCTTCCCACTATGGCTACACCTTC,CASSLRLRELSSHYGYTF
-,-,TRBV25-1,TRBJ1-1,TGTGCCAGCAGTGCCGCCCCAGGGTCGGGCAACACTGAAGCTTTCTTT,CASSAAPGSGNTEAFF
-,TRBD1,TRBV7-2,TRBJ1-1,TGTGCCAGCAGCTTAACAGGGGACCTAGAAGCTTTCTTT,CASSLTGDLEAFF
-,TRBD1,TRBV5-1,TRBJ2-2,TGCGCCAGCAGCTCGGGACAGTACACCGGGGAGCTGTTTTTT,CASSSGQYTGELFF
-,TRBD1,TRBV12-5,TRBJ1-2,TGTGCTAGTGGTTGGGGGACAGGGGGGATTTCCTATGGCTACACCTTC,CASGWGTGGISYGYTF
-,TRBD1,TRBV6-6,TRBJ2-2,TGTGCCAGCAGTACCGGGACAGGGGTGAACACCGGGGAGCTGTTTTTT,CASSTGTGVNTGELFF
-,-,TRBV3-1/TRBV3-2,TRBJ1-5,TGTGCCAGCAGCCAAGGGTCAGGGGCTGCGCAGCCCCAGCATTTT,CASSQGSGAAQPQHF
-,-,TRBV5-8,TRBJ2-7,TGTGCCAGCATCTGGGGCTATTTGCCGGGCCACGAGCAGTACTTC,CASIWGYLPGHEQYF
-,-,TRBV25-1,TRBJ1-3,TGTGCCAGCCGACTAGGGGCCGGAAACACCATATATTTT,CASRLGAGNTIYF
-,TRBD2,TRBV18,TRBJ2-3,TGTGCCAGCTCACCACCGACGGGGGGGCCGTCTAGCACAGATACGCAGTATTTT,CASSPPTGGPSSTDTQYF
-,-,TRBV5-1,TRBJ2-2,TGCGCCAGCAGCTTGGGCAGGGGGAACACCGGGGAGCTGTTTTTT,CASSLGRGNTGELFF
-,-,TRBV7-2,TRBJ1-3,TGTGCCAGCAGCCCGGGACTGTCGAGCTCTGGAAACACCATATATTTT,CASSPGLSSSGNTIYF
-,TRBD1,TRBV10-1,TRBJ1-1,TGCGCCAGCAGTGAGAGGAGGGGGCTGAACACTGAAGCTTTCTTT,CASSERRGLNTEAFF
-,TRBD1,TRBV6-5,TRBJ1-5,TGTGCCAGCAGGGTGACAGGGGGCAATCAGCCCCAGCATTTT,CASRVTGGNQPQHF
-,TRBD1,TRBV19,TRBJ1-2,TGTGCCAGTAGTATATCTGGACAGGGGGGAATCTATGGCTACACCTTC,CASSISGQGGIYGYTF
once,-,TRBV7-9,TRBJ1-1,TGTGCCAGCAGCGGGTCGGGTCCGAGGAACACTGAAGCTTTCTTT,CASSGSGPRNTEAFF